This T cell receptor beta chain was found in a study of T-cell memory formation after mild COVID-19. Study-wide findings and caveats: The appearance of some responding clones in pre-infection memory suggested that cross-reactive memory joined.

Between the trimmed V and J ends, which lost 7 bases and 6 bases, there was a span of 16 bases. In germline, CDR1 is MDHEN, CDR2 SYDVKM. This CDR3 contains 14 residues. TCRdb recomputed calls from the 5' RACE reads with MiXCR, one row per CDR3 protein. Counted here are hundreds of thousands of distinct CDR3 sequences, about a fifth occurring once; the ten biggest clones make up roughly 8.3%. This clonotype was observed at least ten times. Its antigen remains unidentified. The chain carries TRBV28 and TRBJ2-1; D might be TRBD1 (6 bases). The sequence derives from an adult woman who had mild COVID-19 (a few samples of this study predate the infection). Cell type and time point are not known. Sequencing used PBMCs or a T cell subset sorted from them (not recorded which). The DNA for the CDR3 is TGTGCCAGCAAAAGGGGGTATTTTATCAATGAGCAGTTCTTC. Residues: CASKRGYFINEQFF.